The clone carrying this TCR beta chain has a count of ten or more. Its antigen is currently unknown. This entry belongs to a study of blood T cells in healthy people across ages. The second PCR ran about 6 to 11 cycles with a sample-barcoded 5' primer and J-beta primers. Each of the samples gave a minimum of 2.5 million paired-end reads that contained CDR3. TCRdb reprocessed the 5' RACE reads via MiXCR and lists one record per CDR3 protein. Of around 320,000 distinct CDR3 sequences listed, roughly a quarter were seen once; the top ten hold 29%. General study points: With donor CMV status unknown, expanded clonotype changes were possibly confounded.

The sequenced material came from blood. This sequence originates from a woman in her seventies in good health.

This CDR3 is CASSSRYEQYF. The DNA of the CDR3 is TGTGCCAGCAGTTCCCGCTACGAGCAGTACTTC. This chain connects TRBV12-3 or TRBV12-4 to TRBJ2-7; no clear D. The CDR3 consists of 11 residues. The V gene lost 4 bases and the J gene lost 3 bases, with 4 bases spanning the gap.